These 5 T cell receptor beta chains were all obtained from the same sample, sequenced in a study of blood T cells in healthy people across ages. A sample-barcoded 5' primer and a J-beta primer mix were used in a second PCR of roughly 7 to 11 cycles. TCRdb called the 5' RACE reads again in MiXCR, with one record for every CDR3 protein. Of some 850,000 distinct CDR3 sequences listed, under 30% are singletons. This sample also belongs to another study, concerning T cells of mothers and their children.

Sequences were obtained from blood. The source of these receptors is a boy between 5 and 17 years old in good health.

The J gene is TRBJ1-4, the V gene TRBV18; D is undetermined. Germline lookup yields CDR1 KGHSH and CDR2 LQKENI. The CDR3 has 15 residues. Trimming took off 0 bases at V and 7 bases at J, with 12 bases between the two ends. The CDR3 spells CASSPPRGNGEKLFF. The CDR3 DNA is TGTGCCAGCTCACCACCGCGGGGAAACGGTGAAAAACTGTTTTTT. The whole variable domain, remainder taken from reference TRBV18 and TRBJ1-4, is NAGVMQNPRHLVRRRGQEARLRCSPMKGHSHVYWYRQLPEEGLKFMVYLQKENIIDESGMPKERFSAEFPKEGPSILRIQQVVRGDSAAYFCASSPPRGNGEKLFFGSGTQLSVL.

CDR3: CASSRRQALQETQYF. The CDR3 coding sequence is TGTGCCAGCAGCCGCAGACAGGCCCTCCAAGAGACCCAGTACTTC. V and J are TRBV5-4 and TRBJ2-5, with a possible D match to TRBD1 (6 bases). This CDR3 comprises 15 residues. V lost 4 bases and J 1 base, leaving 14 bases between the germline ends. CDR1 and CDR2 (germline): SGHNT, YYREEE (reference sequence).

The chain carries TRBV5-1 and TRBJ2-5; D remains ambiguous. The V end lost 4 bases, the J end lost 0 bases, and 13 bases lay between the germline ends. The germline gives CDR1 SGHRS, CDR2 YFSETQ. This CDR3 is 15 amino acids long. The CDR3 DNA follows: TGCGCCAGCAGCCTTCTCATGACGGACCAAGAGACCCAGTACTTC. Translating gives CASSLLMTDQETQYF.

The chain recombines TRBV2 with TRBJ2-1; 13 nucleotides agree with TRBD2. CDR1 SNHLY and CDR2 FYNNEI come from the germline V gene. Germline trimming cut 4 bases from V and 10 bases from J; bases unmatched to any gene: 4. This CDR3 spans 14 amino acids. CDR3 in DNA: TGTGCCAGCAGTGGACTAGCGGGGGGTGGAGAGCAGTTCTTC. It specifies CASSGLAGGGEQFF.

The V and J genes are TRBV19 and TRBJ1-5, with 8 positions matching TRBD1. The CDR3 is made up of 17 amino acids. Germline loops: CDR1 LNHDA, CDR2 SQIVND (reference sequence). With V trimmed by 5 bases and J by 0 bases, 9 bases remained unmatched. CDR3 nucleotides: TGTGCCAGTAGTGCCCAGGGGGCTGCCTATAGCAATCAGCCCCAGCATTTT. Residues: CASSAQGAAYSNQPQHF.